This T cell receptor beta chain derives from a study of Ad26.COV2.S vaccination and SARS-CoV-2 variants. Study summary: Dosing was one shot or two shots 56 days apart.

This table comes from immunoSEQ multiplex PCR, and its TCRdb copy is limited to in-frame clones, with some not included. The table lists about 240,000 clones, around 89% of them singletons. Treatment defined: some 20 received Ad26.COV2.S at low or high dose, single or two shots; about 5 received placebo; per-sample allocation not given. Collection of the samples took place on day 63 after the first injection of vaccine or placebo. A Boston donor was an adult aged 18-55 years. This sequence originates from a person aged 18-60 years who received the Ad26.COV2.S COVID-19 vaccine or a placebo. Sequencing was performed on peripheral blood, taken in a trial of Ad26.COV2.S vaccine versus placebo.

The CDR3 spells CASSPNRGGIDEQFF. The CDR3 bases are TGTGCCAGCAGCCCAAACAGGGGGGGGATCGATGAGCAGTTCTTC. The chain employs TRBV7-2 and TRBJ2-1; D is possibly TRBD1 (8 bases). Trimming left V 5 bases short and J 8 bases short, with 19 bases between. The germline V gene encodes CDR1 SGHTA and CDR2 FQGNSA. This CDR3 is built from 15 residues.